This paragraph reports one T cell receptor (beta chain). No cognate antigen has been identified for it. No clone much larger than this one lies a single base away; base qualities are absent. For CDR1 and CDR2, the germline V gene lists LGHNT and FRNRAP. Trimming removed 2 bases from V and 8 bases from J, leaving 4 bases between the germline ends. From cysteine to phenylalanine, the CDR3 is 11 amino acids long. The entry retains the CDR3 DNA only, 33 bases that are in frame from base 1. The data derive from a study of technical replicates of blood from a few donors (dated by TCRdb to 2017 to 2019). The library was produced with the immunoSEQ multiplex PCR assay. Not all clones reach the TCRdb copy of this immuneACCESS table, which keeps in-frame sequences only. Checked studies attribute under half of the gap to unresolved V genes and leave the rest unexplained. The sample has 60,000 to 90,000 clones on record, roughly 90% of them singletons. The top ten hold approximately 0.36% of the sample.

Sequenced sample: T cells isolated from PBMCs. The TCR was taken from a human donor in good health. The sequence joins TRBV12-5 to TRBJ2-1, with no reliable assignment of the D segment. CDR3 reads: CASGLNYEQFF. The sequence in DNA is TGTGCTAGTGGTTTGAACTATGAGCAGTTCTTC.